A selection of T cell receptor beta chains follows, all from one sample in a study of glioma-infiltrating T cells after dendritic cell vaccination. Repertoires were generated with immunoSEQ multiplex PCR, while TCRdb's copy carries only in-frame clones and drops some. The sample yields fewer than 85,000 clones, under 90% seen once. This specimen consisted of blood, obtained before dendritic cell vaccination. These receptors were taken from a human donor with glioblastoma. CDR3s include the opening cysteine and the closing phenylalanine or tryptophan. The D gene is left open where the match is weak. Clone size, where shown, is once, few, many, or a class for clones that have expanded.

d_gene	abundance	v_gene	j_gene	CDR3nt	CDR3aa
NA	NA	TRBV7-8	TRBJ2-7	TGTGCCAGCAGCTTAGGGCAGAACTACGAGCAGTACTTC	CASSLGQNYEQYF
NA	NA	TRBV4-1	TRBJ2-1	TGCGCCAGCAGCCAAGACGAGGGCCATGAGCAGTTCTTC	CASSQDEGHEQFF
NA	few	TRBV5-6	TRBJ2-7	TGTGCCAGCAGCTTGCAACAAGGCCGGGACGAGCAGTACTTC	CASSLQQGRDEQYF
NA	NA	TRBV4-2	TRBJ2-7	TGTGCCAGCAGCTTTTCTGAAGGGAGGGAGCAGTACTTC	CASSFSEGREQYF
NA	NA	TRBV5-8	TRBJ2-1	TGTGCCAGCAGCCATGCAGGGGAGACCTACAATGAGCAGTTCTTC	CASSHAGETYNEQFF
TRBD2	NA	TRBV5-3	TRBJ2-2	TGTGCCAGAAGCTTGTCCCCAGGGACTAGCGGGAACACCGGGGAGCTGTTTTTT	CARSLSPGTSGNTGELFF
NA	NA	TRBV5-1	TRBJ1-2	TGCGCCAGCAGCTTGGACCCGGACAGCAGGGTGAGTGGCTACACCTTC	CASSLDPDSRVSGYTF
NA	few	TRBV15	TRBJ1-1	TGTGCCACCAGCAGACCCCTGACATATAACACTGAAGCTTTCTTT	CATSRPLTYNTEAFF
TRBD1	NA	TRBV4-3	TRBJ1-6	TGCGCCAGCAGCCAACACCTGGACAGGTTTCAAAATTCACCCCTCCACTTT	CASSQHLDRFQNSPLHF
NA	NA	TRBV5-1	TRBJ1-1	TGCGCCAGCAGCTTGGGAGGGTGGGCTTTCTTT	CASSLGGWAFF
TRBD1	NA	TRBV6-6	TRBJ2-7	TGTGCCAGCAGTTCCGACAGGGGCCTCGAGCAGTACTTC	CASSSDRGLEQYF
TRBD2	NA	TRBV11-2	TRBJ2-5	TGTGCCAGCAGCTCTCAACTAGCGGGGGGTCGGGAGACCCAGTACTTC	CASSSQLAGGRETQYF
NA	NA	TRBV6-6	TRBJ2-7	TGTGCCAGCACTCGGGACTCCTCCTACGAGCAGTACTTC	CASTRDSSYEQYF
NA	NA	TRBV5-4	TRBJ1-1	TGTGCCTCTGCCTCCGGGCAGGGGAGCACTGAAGCTTTCTTT	CASASGQGSTEAFF
NA	NA	TRBV7-2	TRBJ1-1	TGTGCCAGCAGCTCCCTCACTCAGGGATACACTGAAGCTTTCTTT	CASSSLTQGYTEAFF
NA	once	TRBV1	TRBJ2-1	TGCACCAGCAGCCCCTTACGGCAGGGGGGTCTTCGGGTGGTCACCGATGAGCAGTTCTTC	CTSSPLRQGGLRVVTDEQFF
TRBD2	NA	TRBV6-1	TRBJ2-1	TGTGCCAGCAGAATCGGGACTAGCGGGGGGAATGAGCAGTTCTTC	CASRIGTSGGNEQFF
TRBD1	NA	TRBV7-3	TRBJ1-1	TGTGCCAGCAGCTCGGACAGGGCAAAGCGAGCTTTCTTT	CASSSDRAKRAFF
TRBD1	NA	TRBV5-1	TRBJ1-1	TGCGCCAGCAGCTATGAATACAGGGGGAACACTGAAGCTTTCTTT	CASSYEYRGNTEAFF
NA	many	TRBV5-1	TRBJ1-3	TGCGCCAGCAGGCCCATCTCAGGTCACTCTGGAAACACCATATATTTT	CASRPISGHSGNTIYF
NA	NA	TRBV6-6	TRBJ1-1	TGTGCCAGCAGTTGGGCAGAGGGTAACACTGAAGCTTTCTTT	CASSWAEGNTEAFF
NA	many	TRBV7-6	TRBJ1-3	TGTGCCAGCAGCTTAGTTAGAGGAAACACCATATATTTT	CASSLVRGNTIYF
NA	once	TRBV7-9	TRBJ1-2	TGTGCCAGCAGCTTCCCAGGGATGAACTATGGCTACACCTTC	CASSFPGMNYGYTF
NA	once	TRBV5-4	TRBJ2-7	TGTGCCAGCAGCCAGAAGAGGGATACCTACGAGCAGTACTTC	CASSQKRDTYEQYF
NA	NA	TRBV27	TRBJ1-4	TGTGCCAGCAGTCAGCGACAGAATGAAAAACTGTTTTTT	CASSQRQNEKLFF
TRBD1	NA	TRBV7-2	TRBJ2-1	TGTGCCAGCAGCTTATCGGGACAGGGAGGGAATGAGCAGTTCTTC	CASSLSGQGGNEQFF
NA	NA	TRBV2	TRBJ1-1	TGTGCCAGCAGTGATGCAGGGGCCGGGAACACTGAAGCTTTCTTT	CASSDAGAGNTEAFF
NA	NA	TRBV6-4	TRBJ2-1	TGTGCCAGCAGCGCGGGCTCCTACAATGAGCAGTTCTTC	CASSAGSYNEQFF
TRBD1	few	TRBV4-2	TRBJ1-1	TGTGCCAGCAGCCAAGAGGACAGGCCGATGAACACTGAAGCTTTCTTT	CASSQEDRPMNTEAFF
NA	NA	TRBV18	TRBJ1-1	TGTGCCCATAAGGCAGCGATGAACACTGAAGCTTTCTTT	CAHKAAMNTEAFF
NA	NA	TRBV30	TRBJ1-6	TGTGCCTGGAGAGACAACAGGGATTCACCCCTCCACTTT	CAWRDNRDSPLHF
TRBD2	NA	TRBV6-1	TRBJ2-3	TGTGCCAGCAGTGAATGGTGGCTAGCGGACTCCACAGATACGCAGTATTTT	CASSEWWLADSTDTQYF
NA	few	TRBV15	TRBJ1-4	TGTGCCACCAGCAGAGATTGGGGGGGCGGAGGTGAAAAACTGTTTTTT	CATSRDWGGGGEKLFF
TRBD1	NA	TRBV29-1	TRBJ1-2	TGCAGCGTAGGGGACAGGGACTATGGCTACACCTTC	CSVGDRDYGYTF
NA	NA	TRBV5-1	TRBJ2-7	TGCGCCAGCAGCTTGGCCGACAGGATCTCCTACGAGCAGTACTTC	CASSLADRISYEQYF
NA	NA	TRBV25-1	TRBJ2-5	TGTGCCAGCAGGGGTGGGGCGAGGCCACAAGAGACCCAGTACTTC	CASRGGARPQETQYF
NA	NA	TRBV7-9	TRBJ2-7	TGTGCCAGCAGCTTAGGAGGCAGCCTCAGCTCCTACGAGCAGTACTTC	CASSLGGSLSSYEQYF
TRBD1	NA	TRBV6-5	TRBJ2-7	TGTGCCAGCAGTTACCGCGACAGGGACAACTACGAGCAGTACTTC	CASSYRDRDNYEQYF
NA	NA	TRBV7-9	TRBJ2-1	TGTGCCAGCAGCTCCCGGGACTTTTACAATGAGCAGTTCTTC	CASSSRDFYNEQFF